This TCR beta chain was sequenced in a study of human T cells and chemical hapten exposure (dated by TCRdb to the early 2020s). Regarding the study in general: Libraries were pooled for sequencing, and variation in per-sample TCR yields was attributed mainly to small differences in library volumes within the pool. Peripheral blood TCR repertoire changes were tracked in vivo in alopecia patients during primary and secondary sensitization to the hapten diphenylcyclopropenone (DPC). From each blood RNA sample, both TCR alpha and TCR beta chains were sequenced.

The CDR3 sequence holds 18 residues, the cysteine and phenylalanine included. The read is trimmed to its CDR3 DNA, 54 bases read in frame from base 1. The germline V gene yields SGHAT for CDR1 and FQNNGV for CDR2. General findings and caveats noted by the study authors: DPC sensitization did not change the number of TCRs with a frequency above 1 in 1000, and there was no evidence of changes in global repertoire structure. After repeated subsampling, the strength of the expansion versus patch-test correlation and the threshold at which it became significant changed.

The method was RACE. The data were produced on a NextSeq 500. Library preparation attached unique molecular identifiers to individual cDNA molecules for quantitative, reproducible TCR counting. In the source study's methods: Samples had a median of roughly 98,000 TCRs, with a range from roughly 23,224 to 700,000. V, J and CDR3 annotation of the TCR reads was performed with the Decombinator software suite. For PS versus PT1 abundance plots, all samples were subsampled to the same number of TCRs (28,000). TCRs were defined as expanded if absent before sensitization and observed at least eight times at the 2-week time point. The public reads were reprocessed in TCRdb via fastp at Q25 and MiXCR, keeping in-frame beta chains. Every entry covers one CDR3 protein and lists the most common genes and DNA from its rows. The V and J calls reflect TCRdb's pipeline rather than the authors' work. This sample lists more than 60,000 distinct CDR3 sequences; about 8.6% were detected once. The ten largest clones add up to over 1.5% of the sample.

The time point label of this sample denotes: healthy volunteer bleed at 6 weeks. Unfractionated whole blood was collected in Tempus Blood RNA tubes, and total RNA was extracted from that blood. Four or five healthy volunteers acted as controls for TCR sequencing and had blood drawn at day 0, 2 weeks and 6 weeks. In the case of this clonotype: Its target antigen remains unknown. It may be a read error: a sequence one base away is much more abundant.

Sequencing was done on a sample of whole blood. This receptor was taken from a male donor in good health. Some clones in this sample may be carry-over from other donors' samples. The chain couples TRBV11-2 to TRBJ2-3; 9 central bases correspond to TRBD2. CDR3 sequence: CARSLMIAGVGVRDTQYF. The nucleotides read TGTGCCAGAAGCTTAATGATAGCGGGAGTCGGGGTCAGAGATACGCAGTATTTT.